This is a list of T cell receptor beta chains from one sample in a study of blood T cell repertoires in COVID-19. Assay: immunoSEQ multiplex PCR; the TCRdb copy retains only in-frame clones and omits some. The profile shows about 98,000 clones, roughly 86% of them singletons. Sequences were obtained from peripheral blood. The source of these receptors is a man in his fifties with acute or convalescent COVID-19. Each CDR3 is given with its conserved first and last residue. The order of the fields is CDR3 length, clone size, D gene, V gene, J gene, CDR3 protein, CDR3 DNA. The D gene is left open where the match is weak. The size of a clone is reported for some rows only, either as once, few or many, or as a class for expanded clones.

CDR3 length: 11
clone size: .
D gene: TRBD1
V gene: TRBV3-1/TRBV3-2
J gene: TRBJ2-7
CDR3 protein: CGVGRGLEQYF
CDR3 DNA: TGCGGCGTGGGCAGGGGGCTCGAGCAGTACTTC

CDR3 length: 17
clone size: .
D gene: TRBD2
V gene: TRBV4-1
J gene: TRBJ2-3
CDR3 protein: CASSLKRETFSTDTQYF
CDR3 DNA: TGCGCCAGCAGCCTCAAGCGGGAGACGTTTAGCACAGATACGCAGTATTTT

CDR3 length: 16
clone size: once
D gene: TRBD2
V gene: TRBV11-2
J gene: TRBJ2-1
CDR3 protein: CASSVTSGSLHNEQFF
CDR3 DNA: TGTGCCAGCAGCGTGACTAGCGGGAGCCTTCACAATGAGCAGTTCTTC

CDR3 length: 19
clone size: .
D gene: TRBD1
V gene: TRBV27
J gene: TRBJ1-4
CDR3 protein: CASSLVRGSLPATNEKLFF
CDR3 DNA: TGTGCCAGCAGTTTGGTCAGGGGGTCCCTCCCGGCAACTAATGAAAAACTGTTTTTT

CDR3 length: 13
clone size: .
D gene: .
V gene: TRBV29-1
J gene: TRBJ2-7
CDR3 protein: CSVRTALTYEQYF
CDR3 DNA: TGCAGCGTCCGGACAGCCCTCACCTACGAGCAGTACTTC

CDR3 length: 15
clone size: .
D gene: TRBD1
V gene: TRBV19
J gene: TRBJ1-3
CDR3 protein: CASSIGQATGNTIYF
CDR3 DNA: TGTGCCAGTAGTATCGGACAGGCGACTGGAAACACCATATATTTT

CDR3 length: 14
clone size: .
D gene: TRBD1
V gene: TRBV7-9
J gene: TRBJ1-1
CDR3 protein: CASSWAPGGNEAFF
CDR3 DNA: TGTGCCAGCAGCTGGGCACCAGGGGGCAATGAAGCTTTCTTT

CDR3 length: 17
clone size: .
D gene: TRBD1
V gene: TRBV7-8
J gene: TRBJ1-2
CDR3 protein: CASTESRQGLGDYGYTF
CDR3 DNA: TGTGCCAGCACCGAATCCCGACAGGGGTTAGGCGACTATGGCTACACCTTC

CDR3 length: 14
clone size: .
D gene: TRBD1
V gene: TRBV9
J gene: TRBJ2-1
CDR3 protein: CASSTGQGKSEQFF
CDR3 DNA: TGTGCCAGCAGCACGGGACAGGGAAAGAGTGAGCAGTTCTTC

CDR3 length: 15
clone size: .
D gene: .
V gene: TRBV7-3
J gene: TRBJ2-1
CDR3 protein: CASSLGPASYNEQFF
CDR3 DNA: TGTGCCAGCAGCTTAGGGCCAGCCTCCTACAATGAGCAGTTCTTC

CDR3 length: 14
clone size: .
D gene: .
V gene: TRBV6-4
J gene: TRBJ2-2
CDR3 protein: CASRQQGRSGELFF
CDR3 DNA: TGTGCCAGCAGACAACAGGGGAGGTCCGGGGAGCTGTTTTTT

CDR3 length: 13
clone size: few
D gene: .
V gene: TRBV9
J gene: TRBJ1-1
CDR3 protein: CASSPREGAEAFF
CDR3 DNA: TGTGCCAGCAGCCCCCGGGAGGGAGCCGAGGCTTTCTTT

CDR3 length: 13
clone size: .
D gene: TRBD2
V gene: TRBV10-3
J gene: TRBJ2-3
CDR3 protein: CATQSGITDTQYF
CDR3 DNA: TGTGCCACCCAGAGCGGGATCACAGATACGCAGTATTTT

CDR3 length: 15
clone size: .
D gene: TRBD2
V gene: TRBV3-1/TRBV3-2
J gene: TRBJ2-7
CDR3 protein: CASSLFIAGGPKQYF
CDR3 DNA: TGTGCCAGCAGCCTTTTCATAGCGGGAGGGCCGAAGCAGTACTTC

CDR3 length: 14
clone size: .
D gene: .
V gene: TRBV10-3
J gene: TRBJ1-5
CDR3 protein: CAISEGQINQPQHF
CDR3 DNA: TGTGCCATCAGTGAGGGACAGATTAATCAGCCCCAGCATTTT

CDR3 length: 16
clone size: .
D gene: TRBD1
V gene: TRBV15
J gene: TRBJ1-2
CDR3 protein: CATSRAGTGAVGGYTF
CDR3 DNA: TGTGCCACCAGCAGAGCCGGGACAGGCGCTGTAGGTGGCTACACCTTC

CDR3 length: 15
clone size: .
D gene: TRBD2
V gene: TRBV4-2
J gene: TRBJ2-7
CDR3 protein: CASSQSSGSVYEQYF
CDR3 DNA: TGTGCCAGCAGCCAATCTAGCGGGAGTGTTTACGAGCAGTACTTC

CDR3 length: 17
clone size: few
D gene: .
V gene: TRBV10-2
J gene: TRBJ1-1
CDR3 protein: CASREDTRVRGNTEAFF
CDR3 DNA: TGCGCCAGCAGGGAGGACACGCGGGTGAGAGGGAACACTGAAGCTTTCTTT

CDR3 length: 14
clone size: .
D gene: .
V gene: TRBV6-5
J gene: TRBJ2-7
CDR3 protein: CASSSNAAGYEQYF
CDR3 DNA: TGTGCCAGCAGTTCCAACGCCGCGGGTTACGAGCAGTACTTC

CDR3 length: 13
clone size: .
D gene: .
V gene: TRBV6-5
J gene: TRBJ2-7
CDR3 protein: CASRAGILGQQYF
CDR3 DNA: TGTGCCAGCCGGGCGGGGATCTTGGGCCAGCAGTACTTC

CDR3 length: 15
clone size: .
D gene: TRBD2
V gene: TRBV7-9
J gene: TRBJ2-1
CDR3 protein: CASSFSGSNYNEQFF
CDR3 DNA: TGTGCCAGCAGCTTTAGCGGGAGTAACTACAATGAGCAGTTCTTC

CDR3 length: 13
clone size: .
D gene: TRBD1
V gene: TRBV29-1
J gene: TRBJ2-5
CDR3 protein: CSGNRGRRETQYF
CDR3 DNA: TGCAGCGGGAACAGGGGGCGCAGGGAGACCCAGTACTTC

CDR3 length: 13
clone size: few
D gene: .
V gene: TRBV6-6
J gene: TRBJ1-1
CDR3 protein: CASAYRQDTEAFF
CDR3 DNA: TGTGCCAGCGCTTACCGACAGGACACTGAAGCTTTCTTT

CDR3 length: 15
clone size: few
D gene: TRBD1
V gene: TRBV11-3
J gene: TRBJ1-1
CDR3 protein: CASSHRQGTRTEAFF
CDR3 DNA: TGTGCCAGCAGCCACCGACAGGGCACGAGAACTGAAGCTTTCTTT

CDR3 length: 15
clone size: .
D gene: TRBD2
V gene: TRBV6-4
J gene: TRBJ2-7
CDR3 protein: CASKPGLAGDNEQYF
CDR3 DNA: TGTGCCAGCAAACCAGGACTAGCGGGAGACAACGAGCAGTACTTC

CDR3 length: 15
clone size: .
D gene: TRBD1
V gene: TRBV6-5
J gene: TRBJ1-1
CDR3 protein: CASTNGQGRNTEAFF
CDR3 DNA: TGTGCCAGCACCAACGGACAGGGCAGGAACACTGAAGCTTTCTTT

CDR3 length: 14
clone size: .
D gene: TRBD2
V gene: TRBV13
J gene: TRBJ2-7
CDR3 protein: CASSFAGASYEQYF
CDR3 DNA: TGTGCCAGCAGCTTCGCGGGAGCCTCCTACGAGCAGTACTTC

CDR3 length: 15
clone size: .
D gene: .
V gene: TRBV18
J gene: TRBJ2-7
CDR3 protein: CASSPPQAGYYEQYF
CDR3 DNA: TGTGCCAGCTCACCACCGCAGGCAGGTTACTACGAGCAGTACTTC

CDR3 length: 17
clone size: .
D gene: .
V gene: TRBV21-1
J gene: TRBJ2-1
CDR3 protein: CASSKLEREGNYNEQFF
CDR3 DNA: TGTGCCAGCAGCAAATTGGAGCGGGAGGGGAACTACAATGAGCAGTTCTTC

CDR3 length: 15
clone size: .
D gene: .
V gene: TRBV25-1
J gene: TRBJ1-6
CDR3 protein: CASSDRLSYNSPLHF
CDR3 DNA: TGTGCCAGCAGTGACAGGCTCTCCTATAATTCACCCCTCCACTTT

CDR3 length: 15
clone size: .
D gene: TRBD2
V gene: TRBV5-1
J gene: TRBJ2-5
CDR3 protein: CAGSLAGGQRETQYF
CDR3 DNA: TGCGCCGGCAGCTTAGCGGGAGGGCAGAGAGAGACCCAGTACTTC

CDR3 length: 16
clone size: .
D gene: .
V gene: TRBV7-8
J gene: TRBJ2-1
CDR3 protein: CASSLAMGNSGRKQFF
CDR3 DNA: TGTGCCAGCAGCTTAGCGATGGGGAATAGCGGACGGAAACAGTTCTTC

CDR3 length: 16
clone size: .
D gene: TRBD1
V gene: TRBV28
J gene: TRBJ1-2
CDR3 protein: CASSLFRSGGANGYTF
CDR3 DNA: TGTGCCAGCAGTTTATTTCGGTCAGGGGGCGCAAATGGCTACACCTTC

CDR3 length: 14
clone size: .
D gene: TRBD1
V gene: TRBV6-5
J gene: TRBJ1-1
CDR3 protein: CASSYLRDRGEAFF
CDR3 DNA: TGTGCCAGCAGTTACCTCCGGGACAGGGGTGAAGCTTTCTTT

CDR3 length: 13
clone size: .
D gene: TRBD1
V gene: TRBV9
J gene: TRBJ1-2
CDR3 protein: CASSATTGRGYTF
CDR3 DNA: TGTGCCAGCAGCGCGACGACAGGGAGAGGCTACACCTTC

CDR3 length: 13
clone size: once
D gene: .
V gene: TRBV6-5
J gene: TRBJ1-6
CDR3 protein: CASSYRRGSPLHF
CDR3 DNA: TGTGCCAGCAGTTACCGCCGGGGATCACCCCTCCACTTT

CDR3 length: 19
clone size: .
D gene: .
V gene: TRBV21-1
J gene: TRBJ2-2
CDR3 protein: CASSKETSGVRGGTGELFF
CDR3 DNA: TGTGCCAGCAGCAAAGAGACTAGCGGGGTCCGAGGGGGCACCGGGGAGCTGTTTTTT

CDR3 length: 13
clone size: few
D gene: .
V gene: TRBV11-2
J gene: TRBJ1-6
CDR3 protein: CASSSGGGSPLHF
CDR3 DNA: TGTGCCAGCAGCTCCGGGGGGGGATCACCCCTCCACTTT

CDR3 length: 15
clone size: .
D gene: TRBD1
V gene: TRBV4-1
J gene: TRBJ2-7
CDR3 protein: CASSQDRGLYYEQYF
CDR3 DNA: TGCGCCAGCAGCCAAGACAGGGGGCTATACTACGAGCAGTACTTC

CDR3 length: 16
clone size: .
D gene: .
V gene: TRBV5-1
J gene: TRBJ1-2
CDR3 protein: CASSLIGQGKPYGYTF
CDR3 DNA: TGCGCCAGCAGCTTGATTGGCCAGGGAAAGCCCTATGGCTACACCTTC

CDR3 length: 15
clone size: .
D gene: .
V gene: TRBV19
J gene: TRBJ1-5
CDR3 protein: CASSYRSGYNQPQHF
CDR3 DNA: TGTGCCAGTAGTTACCGGTCGGGGTACAATCAGCCCCAGCATTTT

CDR3 length: 15
clone size: .
D gene: TRBD2
V gene: TRBV11-3
J gene: TRBJ2-5
CDR3 protein: CASGEREGPQETQYF
CDR3 DNA: TGTGCCAGCGGAGAGCGGGAGGGCCCCCAAGAGACCCAGTACTTC

CDR3 length: 16
clone size: .
D gene: TRBD2
V gene: TRBV9
J gene: TRBJ2-7
CDR3 protein: CASSVGASGTFYEQYF
CDR3 DNA: TGTGCCAGCAGCGTAGGAGCTAGCGGGACCTTCTACGAGCAGTACTTC

CDR3 length: 15
clone size: once
D gene: TRBD1
V gene: TRBV29-1
J gene: TRBJ1-1
CDR3 protein: CSVESLDRGYTEAFF
CDR3 DNA: TGCAGCGTTGAATCGCTTGACAGGGGATACACTGAAGCTTTCTTT

CDR3 length: 17
clone size: .
D gene: TRBD2
V gene: TRBV15
J gene: TRBJ2-2
CDR3 protein: CATSRDYASGNTGELFF
CDR3 DNA: TGTGCCACCAGCAGAGATTACGCTAGCGGTAACACCGGGGAGCTGTTTTTT

CDR3 length: 14
clone size: .
D gene: TRBD2
V gene: TRBV19
J gene: TRBJ2-7
CDR3 protein: CASTPGTSTGEQYF
CDR3 DNA: TGTGCCAGTACCCCCGGGACTAGTACTGGGGAGCAGTACTTC

CDR3 length: 15
clone size: .
D gene: .
V gene: TRBV24-1
J gene: TRBJ2-5
CDR3 protein: CATSDPRRGTETQYF
CDR3 DNA: TGTGCCACCAGTGACCCCCGCAGGGGCACAGAGACCCAGTACTTC

CDR3 length: 13
clone size: .
D gene: .
V gene: TRBV18
J gene: TRBJ2-1
CDR3 protein: CASSPRQNNEQFF
CDR3 DNA: TGTGCCAGCTCACCACGACAGAACAATGAGCAGTTCTTC